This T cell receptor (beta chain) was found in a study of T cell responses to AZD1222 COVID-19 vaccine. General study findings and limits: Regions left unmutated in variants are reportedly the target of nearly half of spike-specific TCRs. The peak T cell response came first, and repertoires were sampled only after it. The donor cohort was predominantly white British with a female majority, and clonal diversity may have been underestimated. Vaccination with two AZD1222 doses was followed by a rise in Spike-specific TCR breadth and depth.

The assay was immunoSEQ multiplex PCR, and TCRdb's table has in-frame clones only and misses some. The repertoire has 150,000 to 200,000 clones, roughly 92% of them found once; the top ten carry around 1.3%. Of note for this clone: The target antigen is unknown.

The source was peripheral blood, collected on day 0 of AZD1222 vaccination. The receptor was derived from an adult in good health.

The CDR3 sequence is CASSPRPDTQYF. The CDR3 bases are TGTGCCAGCAGCCCCCGGCCAGATACGCAGTATTTT. The J gene is TRBJ2-3, the V gene TRBV3-1 (or the pseudogene TRBV3-2); D remains unclear. This CDR3 comprises 12 residues. V gave up 4 bases and J gave up 4 bases, with 6 bases separating them. Per the germline V gene, CDR1 is LGHDT and CDR2 is YNNKEL (reference sequence).